The clone carrying this TCR beta chain came up a few times. TCRdb passed the RACE reads through MiXCR, listing each CDR3 protein once. The table records about 90,000 distinct CDR3 sequences, roughly 11% of them present only once. Time point reported: patch test 3, about 24 weeks after DPC sensitization. Treatment defined: therapeutic diphenylcyclopropenone sensitization with weekly scalp DPC. The sample belongs to a study of human T cells and chemical hapten exposure. V was clipped by 0 bases and J by 8 bases; unmatched bases: 0. The CDR3 loop spans 15 amino acids. Germline lookup yields CDR1 MNHEY and CDR2 SVGAGI.

This sample comprised whole blood, obtained in connection with sensitization to the hapten diphenylcyclopropenone (DPC). The source of this sequence is a woman in her twenties or thirties with alopecia areata. Some clones in this sample may be carry-over from other donors' samples. The rearrangement uses TRBV6-5 and TRBJ2-3; 15 bases line up with TRBD2. The DNA of the CDR3 is TGTGCCAGCAGTTACTCGGGACTAGCGGGGGGTACGCAGTATTTT. Protein sequence: CASSYSGLAGGTQYF.